What follows is one T cell receptor beta chain and its context. Its target antigen remains unknown. No much larger clone exists at a distance of one base, and base qualities are not known. The sample is drawn from a study of control samples from healthy donors and cancer patients (dated by TCRdb to 2018 to 2021). CDR1 and CDR2 are drawn from the germline V gene: SGDLS, YYNGEE. The CDR3 runs 15 amino acids, cysteine and phenylalanine included. This entry keeps only the CDR3 DNA: 45 bases, framed from base 1. The junction shows trimming of 0 bases on V and 0 bases on J, plus 7 bases between the germline ends. Libraries were prepared through the immunoSEQ multiplex PCR assay. Here the immuneACCESS table is served through TCRdb, limited to in-frame sequences with V and J called. Missing clones are a known gap in these copies; in checked studies unresolved V genes cover under half, and the rest lacks a known reason. The sample table shows approximately 230,000 clones, and roughly 82% are seen once. 13% of the sample belongs to the ten largest clones.

The TCR sequence derives from a woman between 55 and 75 years old with lung cancer. The chain employs TRBV9 and TRBJ1-5, with the D segment identity uncertain. The source material was PBMCs. Here the CDR3 is given as CASSVAPNSNQPQHF. The base sequence is TGTGCCAGCAGCGTAGCCCCGAATAGCAATCAGCCCCAGCATTTT.